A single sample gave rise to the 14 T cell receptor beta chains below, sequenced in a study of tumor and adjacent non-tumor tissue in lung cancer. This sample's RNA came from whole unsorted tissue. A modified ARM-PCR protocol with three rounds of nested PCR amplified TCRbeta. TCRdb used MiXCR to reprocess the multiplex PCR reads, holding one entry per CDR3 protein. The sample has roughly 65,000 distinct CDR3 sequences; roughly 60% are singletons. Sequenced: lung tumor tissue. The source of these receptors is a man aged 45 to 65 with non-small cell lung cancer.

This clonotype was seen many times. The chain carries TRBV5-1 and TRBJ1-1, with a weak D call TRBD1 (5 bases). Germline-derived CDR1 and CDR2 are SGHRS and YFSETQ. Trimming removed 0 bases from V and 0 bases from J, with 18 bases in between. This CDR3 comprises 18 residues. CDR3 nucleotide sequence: TGCGCCAGCAGCTTGGACGGGAGGGGAAGGTCCATGAACACTGAAGCTTTCTTT. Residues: CASSLDGRGRSMNTEAFF.

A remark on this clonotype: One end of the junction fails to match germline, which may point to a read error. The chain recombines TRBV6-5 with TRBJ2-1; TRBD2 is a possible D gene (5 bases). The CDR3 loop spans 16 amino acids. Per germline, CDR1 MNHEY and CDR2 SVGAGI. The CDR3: CASSYSVTSGNNEQLF. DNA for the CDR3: TGTGCCAGCAGTTACTCGGTTACTAGTGGTAACAATGAACAGTTGTTC.

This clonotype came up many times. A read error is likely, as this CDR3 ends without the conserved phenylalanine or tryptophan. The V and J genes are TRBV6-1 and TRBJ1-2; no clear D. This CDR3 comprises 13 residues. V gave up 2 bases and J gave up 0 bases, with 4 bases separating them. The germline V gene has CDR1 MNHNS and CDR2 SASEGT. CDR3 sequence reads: CASSEISNYGYTL. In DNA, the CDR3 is TGTGCCAGCAGTGAAATATCTAACTATGGCTACACCTTG.

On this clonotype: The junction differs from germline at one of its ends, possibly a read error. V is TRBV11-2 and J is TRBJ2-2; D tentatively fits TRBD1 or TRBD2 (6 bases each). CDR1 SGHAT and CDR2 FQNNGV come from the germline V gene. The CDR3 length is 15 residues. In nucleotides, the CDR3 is TGTGCCAGCAGCAACCAACTATGGGGGGCCGGGGAGCTCTTTTTT. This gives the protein CASSNQLWGAGELFF.

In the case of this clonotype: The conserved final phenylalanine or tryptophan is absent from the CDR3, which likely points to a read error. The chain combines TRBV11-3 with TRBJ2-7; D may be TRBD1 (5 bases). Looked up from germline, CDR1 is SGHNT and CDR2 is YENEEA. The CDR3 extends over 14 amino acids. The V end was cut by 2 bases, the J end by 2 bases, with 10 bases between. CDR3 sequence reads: CASSLQGPTYEQYL. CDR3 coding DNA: TGTGCCAGCAGCTTACAGGGCCCCACCTACGAGCAGTACCTC.

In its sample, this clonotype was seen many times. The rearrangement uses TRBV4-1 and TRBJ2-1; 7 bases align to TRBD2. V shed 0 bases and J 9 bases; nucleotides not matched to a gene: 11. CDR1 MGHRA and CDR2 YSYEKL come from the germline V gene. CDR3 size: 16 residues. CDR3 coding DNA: TGCGCCAGCAGCCAAGATCCCCGCGGGAGATGGAGTGAGCAGTTCTTC. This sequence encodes CASSQDPRGRWSEQFF.

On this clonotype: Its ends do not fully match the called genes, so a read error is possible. As DNA, the CDR3 is TGCGTCAGCAGCCCCGGACTAGCGGGGTTCCAAGAGACCCAGTACTTC. This encodes CVSSPGLAGFQETQYF. The chain combines TRBV11-2 with TRBJ2-5, with TRBD2 identical over 12 bases. This CDR3 contains 16 residues. Germline CDR1 is SGHAT and CDR2 is FQNNGV.

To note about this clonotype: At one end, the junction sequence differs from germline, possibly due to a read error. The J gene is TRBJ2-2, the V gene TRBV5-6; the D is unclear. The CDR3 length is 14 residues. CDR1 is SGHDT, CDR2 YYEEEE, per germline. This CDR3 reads CAGSRTRNTGELFF. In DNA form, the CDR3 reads TGTGCCGGCAGCCGGACCCGTAACACCGGGGAGCTGTTTTTT.

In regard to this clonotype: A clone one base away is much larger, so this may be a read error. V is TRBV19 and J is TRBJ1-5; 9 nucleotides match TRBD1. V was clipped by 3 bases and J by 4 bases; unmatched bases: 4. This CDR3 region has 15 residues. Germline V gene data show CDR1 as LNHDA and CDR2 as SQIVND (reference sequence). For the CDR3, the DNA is TGTGCCAGTAGTATGCACGGACAGGGGAATCAGCCCCAGCATTTT. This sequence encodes CASSMHGQGNQPQHF.

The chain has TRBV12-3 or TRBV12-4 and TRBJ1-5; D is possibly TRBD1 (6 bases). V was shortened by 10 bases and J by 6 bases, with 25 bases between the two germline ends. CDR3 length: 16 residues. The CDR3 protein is CAINPRGTGLGQPQHF. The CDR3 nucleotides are TGTGCCATCAATCCTAGGGGAACAGGGTTAGGTCAGCCCCAGCATTTT.

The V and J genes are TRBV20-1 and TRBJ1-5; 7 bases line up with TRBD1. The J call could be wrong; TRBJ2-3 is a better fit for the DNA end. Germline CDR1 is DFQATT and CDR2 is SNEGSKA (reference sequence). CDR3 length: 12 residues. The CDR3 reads CSVATGAQPQYF. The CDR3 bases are TGCAGTGTAGCAACAGGGGCCCAGCCCCAGTATTTT.

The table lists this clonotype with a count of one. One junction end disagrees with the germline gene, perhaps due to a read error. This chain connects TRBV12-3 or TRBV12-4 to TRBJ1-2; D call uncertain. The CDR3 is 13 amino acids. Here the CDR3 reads CASSPGRNYGYTF. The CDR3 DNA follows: TGTGCCAGCAGCCCTGGACGGAACTATGGTTACACCTTC.

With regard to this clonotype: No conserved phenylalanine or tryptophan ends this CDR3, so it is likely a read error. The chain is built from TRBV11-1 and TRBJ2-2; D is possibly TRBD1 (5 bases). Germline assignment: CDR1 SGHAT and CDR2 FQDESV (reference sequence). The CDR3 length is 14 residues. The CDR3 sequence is CASSSQGRPGELFC. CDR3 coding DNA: TGCGCCAGCAGTTCTCAGGGTCGGCCCGGGGAGCTGTTTTGT.

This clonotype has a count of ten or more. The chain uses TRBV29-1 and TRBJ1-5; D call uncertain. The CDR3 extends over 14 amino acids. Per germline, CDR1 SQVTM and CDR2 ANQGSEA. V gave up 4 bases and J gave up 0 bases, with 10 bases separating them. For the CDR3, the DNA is TGCAGCGTTGCGGAAGGTAATAGCAATCAGCCCCAGCATTTT. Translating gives CSVAEGNSNQPQHF. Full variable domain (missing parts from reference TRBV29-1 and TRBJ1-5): SAVISQKPSRDICQRGTSLTIQCQVDSQVTMMFWYRQQPGQSLTLIATANQGSEATYESGFVIDKFPISRPNLTFSTLTVSNMSPEDSSIYLCSVAEGNSNQPQHFGDGTRLSIL.